Presented here are 18 T cell receptor beta chains from one specimen sequenced in a study of human T cells and chemical hapten exposure. Time point defined: patch test 2, 6 weeks after DPC sensitization. Treatment described: therapeutic diphenylcyclopropenone sensitization with weekly scalp DPC. One entry per CDR3 protein, called by TCRdb with MiXCR from the RACE reads. Among approximately 120,000 distinct CDR3 sequences, about a tenth were seen once, and the ten largest hold about 3.1%. Material: whole blood, obtained in connection with sensitization to the hapten diphenylcyclopropenone (DPC). The receptors shown here come from a woman between 40 and 55 years old with alopecia areata. Some clones in this sample may be carry-over from other donors' samples.

This clonotype was picked up many times. The V call is TRBV19, the J call TRBJ1-5; 10 nucleotides line up with TRBD1. Germline V gene data show CDR1 as LNHDA and CDR2 as SQIVND (reference sequence). The CDR3 totals 15 residues. V was clipped by 7 bases and J by 7 bases; unmatched bases: 10. The chain's CDR3 is CASNRDRGIRQPQHF. CDR3 sequence (DNA): TGTGCCAGTAACAGGGACAGGGGTATCAGGCAGCCCCAGCATTTT.

In this sample, this clonotype turned up many times. This rearrangement joins TRBV29-1 to TRBJ2-5; TRBD2 is a possible D gene (6 bases). The CDR3 loop spans 18 amino acids. The germline gives CDR1 SQVTM, CDR2 ANQGSEA. V was pared by 0 bases and J by 5 bases, with 25 bases between. The CDR3 reads CSVEDFRPAKASGETQYF. In DNA, the CDR3 is TGCAGCGTTGAAGATTTCCGCCCGGCAAAAGCGAGCGGGGAGACCCAGTACTTC. The entire variable domain, with the rest obtained from reference TRBV29-1 and TRBJ2-5, is as follows: SAVISQKPSRDICQRGTSLTIQCQVDSQVTMMFWYRQQPGQSLTLIATANQGSEATYESGFVIDKFPISRPNLTFSTLTVSNMSPEDSSIYLCSVEDFRPAKASGETQYFGPGTRLLVL.

This sequence joins TRBV6-6 and TRBJ2-7, with 8 bases identical to TRBD2. Germline lookup yields CDR1 MNHNY and CDR2 SVGAGI (reference sequence). The CDR3 has 15 amino acids. Germline trimming cut 6 bases from V and 4 bases from J; bases unmatched to any gene: 11. DNA for the CDR3: TGTGCCAGCAGCCTTAGTAGCGGGGCCCCTTACGAGCAGTACTTC. Its translation: CASSLSSGAPYEQYF.

This chain uses TRBV9 with TRBJ1-5; TRBD1 might be the D (6 bases). V was shortened by 10 bases and J by 5 bases, with 19 bases between the two germline ends. Germline V CDR1 and CDR2: SGDLS, YYNGEE. The CDR3 spans 14 residues. In DNA form, the CDR3 reads TGTGCCCCCACGGGCAGGGGATCCCATCAGCCCCAGCATTTT. As protein: CAPTGRGSHQPQHF.

This clonotype has just a few counts. The rearrangement joins TRBV6-5 to TRBJ1-5, with D maybe TRBD1 (5 bases). V dropped 5 bases and J dropped 7 bases, with 9 bases sitting between them. There are 12 residues in the CDR3. CDR1 and CDR2 (germline): MNHEY, SVGAGI. CDR3 amino acids: CASSPRDQPQHF. The DNA of the CDR3 is TGTGCCAGCAGTCCCAGGGACCAGCCCCAGCATTTT.

The chain recombines TRBV7-6 with TRBJ2-1; D not certain. With 1 base removed from V and 5 bases from J, the gap between germline ends came to 9 bases. CDR3 length: 14 residues. The germline CDR1 and CDR2 sequences are SGHVS and FNYEAQ. The CDR3 reads CASSLVLEDNEQFF. The CDR3 nucleotides read TGTGCCAGCAGCTTAGTTTTAGAGGACAATGAGCAGTTCTTC.

This clonotype was recorded a few times. The chain joins TRBV21-1 to TRBJ2-5; the D call of TRBD1 is as the table states it, not checked on the DNA. TRBV21-1 is tagged as a pseudogene. The CDR3 length is 18 residues. The CDR3 bases are TGTGCCAGCAGCAAAGGAGGATTCGGGACAGTGGGCGTAGAGACCCAGTACTTC. This encodes CASSKGGFGTVGVETQYF.

CDR3 residues: CAISETDTSYGYTF. CDR3 nucleotide sequence: TGTGCCATCAGTGAAACGGATACCTCTTATGGCTACACCTTC. The chain is built from TRBV10-3 and TRBJ1-2, with unresolved D. The germline V gene has CDR1 ENHRY and CDR2 SYGVKD. The CDR3 loop spans 14 amino acids. V was cut by 3 bases and J by 5 bases, with 13 bases left in between.

This clonotype has at least ten counts. The chain combines TRBV12-3 or TRBV12-4 with TRBJ2-3; D remains unclear. This CDR3 has 12 amino acids. The V gene lost 5 bases and the J gene lost 4 bases, with 7 bases spanning the gap. The CDR3 loop is CASSHSADTQYF. CDR3 DNA sequence: TGTGCCAGCAGTCACTCAGCAGATACGCAGTATTTT.

A few counts support this clonotype. CDR3 nucleotide sequence: TGTGCCAGCTCACAGGGGGACTTCCTCTACGAGCAGTACTTC. Protein product: CASSQGDFLYEQYF. The rearrangement links TRBV18 to TRBJ2-7; D is possibly TRBD1 or TRBD2 (6 bases each). The V end was cut by 4 bases, the J end by 3 bases, with 13 bases between. CDR1 KGHSH and CDR2 LQKENI come from the germline V gene. There are 14 residues in the CDR3.

This clonotype was seen only a few times. The chain employs TRBV7-2 and TRBJ1-1; 7 bases map to TRBD1. The CDR3 has 14 residues. Germline V gene lookup returns CDR1 SGHTA and CDR2 FQGNSA. The junction had 6 bases not matched to a gene; V was cut back by 2 bases and J by 6 bases. The CDR3 spells CASSLPITGAEAFF. The CDR3 DNA follows: TGTGCCAGCAGCTTACCCATCACAGGGGCTGAAGCTTTCTTT.

This clonotype showed up many times. This rearrangement joins TRBV4-3 to TRBJ1-2; D may be TRBD1 (6 bases). Trimming stripped 2 bases from V and 6 bases from J, with 13 bases between. Per the germline V gene, CDR1 is LGHNA and CDR2 is YSLEER. The length of the CDR3 is 14 residues. The CDR3 coding sequence is TGCGCCAGCAGCCAAACGACAGGTGGGAATGGCTACACCTTC. Translating gives CASSQTTGGNGYTF.

The CDR3 sequence: CASSYQGAVGQANEKLFF. The CDR3 coding sequence is TGTGCCAGCAGTTACCAGGGGGCTGTGGGACAGGCTAATGAAAAACTGTTTTTT. J is TRBJ1-4 and V is TRBV6-5; 8 bases are shared with TRBD1. Trimming removed 2 bases from V and 3 bases from J; junction bases left unmatched: 11. This CDR3 is built from 18 residues. Germline V gives CDR1 MNHEY, CDR2 SVGAGI.

This clonotype showed up just a few times. This chain links TRBV6-2 or TRBV6-3 with TRBJ2-4; D remains ambiguous. The V end lost 2 bases, the J end lost 2 bases, and 1 base lay between the germline ends. CDR3 length equals 12 residues. The germline gives CDR1 MNHEY, CDR2 SVGEGT. The CDR3 loop reads CASSYPKNIQYF. The CDR3 nucleotides are TGTGCCAGCAGTTACCCCAAAAACATTCAGTACTTC.

This chain uses TRBV7-2 with TRBJ2-5; TRBD2 matches 8 bases. Germline CDR1 reads SGHTA; CDR2 reads FQGNSA. V dropped 10 bases and J dropped 5; count of bases not matched to a gene: 12. The CDR3 has 14 amino acids. As DNA, the CDR3 is TGTGCCACCTCCCGGGGGGGAGCTGATGAGACCCAGTACTTC. This sequence encodes CATSRGGADETQYF.

In its sample, this clonotype was seen many times. The chain uses TRBV18 and TRBJ1-1, with D maybe TRBD1 (5 bases). The CDR3 is 12 amino acids. V lost 10 bases, J lost 3 bases, and 12 bases lay in between. Germline V gene lookup returns CDR1 KGHSH and CDR2 LQKENI. The CDR3 coding sequence is TGTGCCACGGGAAGGGACCACACTGAAGCTTTCTTT. Translating it yields CATGRDHTEAFF.

This clonotype was found a few times. The gene calls are TRBV9 and TRBJ2-7, with 7 bases identical to TRBD1. After removal of 3 bases from V and 2 bases from J, the junction contained 8 bases not matched to a gene. In germline, CDR1 is SGDLS, CDR2 YYNGEE. The length of the CDR3 is 15 residues. In DNA, the CDR3 is TGTGCCAGCAGCGCCGGACAGGCCCTAGCCTACGAGCAGTACTTC. Its protein product is CASSAGQALAYEQYF.

This clonotype was seen a handful of times. This sequence joins TRBV4-3 and TRBJ1-3; no clear D. The CDR3 runs 15 residues. Germline lookup yields CDR1 LGHNA and CDR2 YSLEER. V was cut by 5 bases and J by 1 base, with 12 bases left in between. Here the CDR3 reads CASSYWVGSGNTIYF. The CDR3 coding sequence is TGCGCCAGCAGCTATTGGGTGGGGTCTGGAAACACCATATATTTT.